The entry below gives a single T cell receptor beta chain sequence along with its context. This sample stems from a study of blood T cell repertoires in COVID-19. Study at large: The analysed material was cDNA or gDNA that came from T cells, B-cell-depleted T cells, or PBMCs.

V lost 6 bases to trimming and J lost 3 bases; unmatched junction nucleotides: 11. The CDR3 loop spans 15 amino acids. CDR1 KGHSH and CDR2 LQKENI come from the germline V gene. Method: immunoSEQ multiplex PCR; TCRdb's copy keeps in-frame clones and lacks some. This sample has 330,000 or so clones, with around 90% found just once. This chain links TRBV18 with TRBJ2-7; 7 positions agree with TRBD1. This TCR derives from a man between 25 and 39 years old with COVID-19, enrolled during active disease. Sequencing input: peripheral blood. As DNA, the CDR3 is TGTGCCAGCTCGTCGTTACAGGGGAAGGGCTACGAGCAGTACTTC. This gives the protein CASSSLQGKGYEQYF. The entire variable domain, with the rest obtained from reference TRBV18 and TRBJ2-7, is as follows: NAGVMQNPRHLVRRRGQEARLRCSPMKGHSHVYWYRQLPEEGLKFMVYLQKENIIDESGMPKERFSAEFPKEGPSILRIQQVVRGDSAAYFCASSSLQGKGYEQYFGPGTRLTVT.